This T cell receptor beta chain was sequenced for a study of siplizumab effects on memory and regulatory T cells. In germline, CDR1 is ENHRY, CDR2 SYGVKD. Unmatched junction bases numbered 9, after V lost 3 bases and J lost 0 bases. The CDR3 totals 17 residues. Clones were read by immunoSEQ multiplex PCR, and TCRdb kept only the in-frame ones, dropping some. The sample lists about 26,000 clones, approximately 82% seen once, with 24% in the top ten. The chain employs TRBV10-3 and TRBJ2-7; TRBD2 aligns across 9 bases. This clonotype originated in a human donor in good health. Material: memory CD4+ T cells sorted from blood. CDR3 bases: TGTGCCATCAGTGATTTTGGCGCTAGCGGGAACTCCTACGAGCAGTACTTC. It specifies CAISDFGASGNSYEQYF.